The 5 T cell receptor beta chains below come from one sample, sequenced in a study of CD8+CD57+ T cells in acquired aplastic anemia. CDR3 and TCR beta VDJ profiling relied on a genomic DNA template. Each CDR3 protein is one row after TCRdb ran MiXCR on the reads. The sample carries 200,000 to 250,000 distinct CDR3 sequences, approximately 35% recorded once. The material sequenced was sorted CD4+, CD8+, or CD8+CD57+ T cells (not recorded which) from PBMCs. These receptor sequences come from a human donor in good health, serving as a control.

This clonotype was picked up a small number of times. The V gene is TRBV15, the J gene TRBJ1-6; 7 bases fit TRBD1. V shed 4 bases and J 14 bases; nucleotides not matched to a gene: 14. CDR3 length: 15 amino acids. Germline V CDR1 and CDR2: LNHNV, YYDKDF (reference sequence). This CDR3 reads CATSTRGTEPTTLHF. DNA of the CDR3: TGTGCCACCAGCACTAGGGGGACAGAGCCCACGACCCTCCACTTT.

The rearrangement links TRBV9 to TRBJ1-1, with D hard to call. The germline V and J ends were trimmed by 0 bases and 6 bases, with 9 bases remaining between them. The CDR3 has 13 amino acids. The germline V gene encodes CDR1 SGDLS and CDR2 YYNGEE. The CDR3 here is CASSVALRAEAFF. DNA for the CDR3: TGTGCCAGCAGCGTAGCTTTGCGGGCTGAAGCTTTCTTT. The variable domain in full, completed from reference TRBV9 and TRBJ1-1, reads DSGVTQTPKHLITATGQRVTLRCSPRSGDLSVYWYQQSLDQGLQFLIQYYNGEERAKGNILERFSAQQFPDLHSELNLSSLELGDSALYFCASSVALRAEAFFGQGTRLTVV.

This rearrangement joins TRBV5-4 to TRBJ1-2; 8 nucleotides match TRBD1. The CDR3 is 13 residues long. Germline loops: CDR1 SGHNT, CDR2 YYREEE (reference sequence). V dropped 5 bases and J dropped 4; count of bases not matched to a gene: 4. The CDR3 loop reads CASRGDRLYGYTF. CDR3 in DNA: TGTGCCAGCAGGGGGGACAGGCTCTATGGCTACACCTTC.

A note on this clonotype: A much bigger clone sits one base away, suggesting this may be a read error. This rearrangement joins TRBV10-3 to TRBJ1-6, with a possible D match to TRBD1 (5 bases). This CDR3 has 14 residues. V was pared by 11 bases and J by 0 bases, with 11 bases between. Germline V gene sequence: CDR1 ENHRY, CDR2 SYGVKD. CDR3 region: CAAAGSSYNSPLHF. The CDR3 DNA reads TGTGCCGCCGCAGGGAGCTCCTATAATTCACCCCTCCACTTT.

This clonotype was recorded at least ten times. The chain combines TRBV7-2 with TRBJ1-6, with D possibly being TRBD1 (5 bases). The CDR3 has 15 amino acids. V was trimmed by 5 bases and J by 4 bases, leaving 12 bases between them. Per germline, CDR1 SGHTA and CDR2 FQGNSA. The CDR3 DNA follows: TGTGCCAGCAGCCGGGGGGGGAGTTATAATTCACCCCTCCACTTT. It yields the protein CASSRGGSYNSPLHF.